A selection of T cell receptor beta chains follows, all from one sample in a study of glioma-infiltrating T cells. From the multiplex PCR reads, TCRdb called clonotypes with MiXCR, one entry per CDR3 protein. Of approximately 140,000 distinct CDR3 sequences in the sample, around 23% are singletons; the top ten hold under 35%. The sequenced sample was glioma tissue, nonneoplastic brain tissue, or PBMCs (not recorded which). The receptors come from a human donor with low-grade glioma or glioblastoma, undergoing nonglioma brain surgery, or in good health (not recorded which). Both conserved end residues are part of each CDR3. A D gene is named only where the DNA matches it firmly. Expanded clones are given a class, and other clones once, few, many or no size at all.

clone size	V gene	J gene	D gene	CDR3 protein	CDR3 DNA
many	TRBV20-1	TRBJ1-1	.	CSALVRRDTEAFF	TGCAGTGCTTTGGTGAGGAGGGACACTGAAGCTTTCTTT
many	TRBV20-1	TRBJ1-5	.	CSARPDRRNQPQHF	TGCAGTGCTAGACCTGACAGGCGGAATCAGCCCCAGCATTTT
few	TRBV6-2/TRBV6-3	TRBJ2-3	.	CASSYSHRTDTQYF	TGTGCCAGCAGTTACTCTCACCGCACAGATACGCAGTATTTT
few	TRBV15	TRBJ2-2	TRBD1	CATSRDRGIGPTGELFF	TGTGCCACCAGCAGGGACAGGGGGATCGGCCCGACCGGGGAGCTGTTTTTT
many	TRBV27	TRBJ1-5	.	CASSLSWHSNQPQHF	TGTGCCAGCAGTTTATCGTGGCATAGCAATCAGCCCCAGCATTTT
.	TRBV4-1	TRBJ1-2	.	CASSLAGQGYGYTF	TGCGCCAGTAGCTTAGCCGGGCAGGGGTATGGCTACACCTTC
.	TRBV3-1	TRBJ2-3	TRBD1	CASSQAGQGASDTQYF	TGTGCCAGCAGCCAAGCGGGACAGGGGGCTTCAGATACGCAGTATTTT
.	TRBV20-1	TRBJ2-3	.	CSARWDTQYF	TGCAGTGCTAGGTGGGATACGCAGTATTTT
.	TRBV7-2	TRBJ2-1	.	CASSLEGVEQFF	TGTGCCAGCAGCTTGGAGGGCGTTGAGCAGTTCTTC
.	TRBV30	TRBJ1-1	.	CAWRIGAGSNTEAFF	TGTGCCTGGAGGATCGGGGCGGGTTCGAACACTGAAGCTTTCTTT
few	TRBV20-1	TRBJ1-4	TRBD1	CSAPSPDRVEKLFF	TGCAGTGCTCCCTCCCCCGACAGGGTAGAAAAACTGTTTTTT
once	TRBV7-3	TRBJ1-1	.	CASSSLPDTEAFF	TGTGCCAGCAGCTCCCTTCCGGACACTGAAGCTTTCTTT
few	TRBV18	TRBJ1-5	TRBD1	CASSPDRDQPQHF	TGTGCCAGCTCACCGGACAGGGATCAGCCCCAGCATTTT
few	TRBV12-3/TRBV12-4	TRBJ1-4	.	CASSLGVAAPEKLFF	TGTGCCAGCAGTTTAGGGGTAGCAGCTCCCGAAAAACTGTTTTTT
many	TRBV20-1	TRBJ2-5	TRBD2	CSALPRGGRETQYF	TGCAGTGCCTTACCACGGGGGGGCCGTGAGACCCAGTACTTC
.	TRBV2	TRBJ2-3	TRBD2	CASSGTSGGDTQYF	TGTGCCAGCAGCGGAACTAGCGGGGGGGATACGCAGTATTTT
once	TRBV4-1	TRBJ1-1	.	CANSQDRWGSKAFF	TGCGCCAACAGCCAAGATCGATGGGGTTCTAAAGCCTTCTTT
few	TRBV6-1	TRBJ2-1	.	CASTTRGVHNEQFF	TGTGCCAGCACCACCAGGGGGGTCCACAATGAGCAGTTCTTC
few	TRBV19	TRBJ1-5	TRBD1	CASRMGGQGAIQPQHF	TGTGCCAGCCGTATGGGCGGACAGGGGGCGATTCAGCCCCAGCATTTT
.	TRBV20-1	TRBJ1-2	TRBD1	CSGAGGIYGYTF	TGCAGTGGGGCAGGGGGCATCTATGGCTACACCTTC
many	TRBV5-5	TRBJ2-1	.	CASSLLAEQFF	TGTGCCAGCAGCTTGCTAGCAGAGCAGTTCTTC
.	TRBV7-6	TRBJ2-3	TRBD2	CASSNPSSGASDTQYF	TGTGCCAGCAGCAACCCGAGTAGCGGGGCTTCAGATACGCAGTATTTT
many	TRBV6-6	TRBJ1-5	.	CASSYSKGINQPQHF	TGTGCCAGCAGTTACTCGAAGGGGATCAATCAGCCCCAGCATTTT
many	TRBV3-1	TRBJ2-5	TRBD2	CASSAGLAVTQETQYF	TGTGCCAGCAGCGCGGGACTAGCGGTAACACAAGAGACCCAGTACTTC
once	TRBV14	TRBJ2-5	.	CASSQQSQETQYF	TGTGCCAGCAGCCAACAGTCCCAAGAGACCCAGTACTTC
.	TRBV19	TRBJ1-5	TRBD1	CASTYTDRGGNQPQHF	TGTGCCAGTACTTACACGGACAGGGGTGGCAATCAGCCCCAGCATTTT
many	TRBV6-1	TRBJ1-5	TRBD1	CASVTGQGNQPQHF	TGTGCCAGCGTGACAGGGCAGGGCAATCAGCCCCAGCATTTT